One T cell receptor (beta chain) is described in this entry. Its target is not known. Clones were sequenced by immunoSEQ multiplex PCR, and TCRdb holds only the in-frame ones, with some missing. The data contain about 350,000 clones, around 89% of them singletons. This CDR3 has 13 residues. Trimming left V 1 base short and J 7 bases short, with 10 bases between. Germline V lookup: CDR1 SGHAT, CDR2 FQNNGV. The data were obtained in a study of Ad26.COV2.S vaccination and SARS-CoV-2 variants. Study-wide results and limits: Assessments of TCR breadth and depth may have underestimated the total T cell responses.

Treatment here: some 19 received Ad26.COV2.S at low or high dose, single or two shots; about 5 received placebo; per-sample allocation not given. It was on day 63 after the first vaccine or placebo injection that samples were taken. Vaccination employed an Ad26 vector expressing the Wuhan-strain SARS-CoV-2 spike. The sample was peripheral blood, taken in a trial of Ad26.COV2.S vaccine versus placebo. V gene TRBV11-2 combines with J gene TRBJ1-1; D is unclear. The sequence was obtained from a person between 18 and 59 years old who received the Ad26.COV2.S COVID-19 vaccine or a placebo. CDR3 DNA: TGTGCCAGCAGCTTAGCGGGCCCGAGTGAAGCTTTCTTT. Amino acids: CASSLAGPSEAFF.